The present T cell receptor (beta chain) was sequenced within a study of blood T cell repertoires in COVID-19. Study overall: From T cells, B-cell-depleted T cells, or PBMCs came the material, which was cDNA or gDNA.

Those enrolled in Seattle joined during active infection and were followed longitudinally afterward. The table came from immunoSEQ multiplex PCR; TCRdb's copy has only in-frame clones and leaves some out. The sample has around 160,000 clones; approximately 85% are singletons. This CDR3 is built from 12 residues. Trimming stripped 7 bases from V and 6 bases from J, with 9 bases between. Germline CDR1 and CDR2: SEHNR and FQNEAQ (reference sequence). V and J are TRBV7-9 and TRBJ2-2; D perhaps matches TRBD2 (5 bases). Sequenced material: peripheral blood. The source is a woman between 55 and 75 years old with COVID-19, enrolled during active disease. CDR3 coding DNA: TGTGCCAGCATGATCGGGGCCGGGGAGCTGTTTTTT. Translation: CASMIGAGELFF. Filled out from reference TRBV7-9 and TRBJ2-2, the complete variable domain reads DTGVSQNPRHKITKRGQNVTFRCDPISEHNRLYWYRQTLGQGPEFLTYFQNEAQLEKSRLLSDRFSAERPKGSFSTLEIQRTEQGDSAMYLCASMIGAGELFFGEGSRLTVL.